A selection of T cell receptor beta chains follows, all from one sample in a study of control samples from healthy donors and cancer patients. Method: immunoSEQ multiplex PCR; TCRdb's copy keeps in-frame clones and lacks some. The table has some 150,000 clones, approximately 94% seen once; the top ten hold less than 15%. Sequencing was performed on PBMCs. All receptors derive from a man between 60 and 70 years old with colorectal cancer. Both conserved end residues are part of each CDR3. A D gene is named only where the DNA matches it firmly. Clone size is stated in some rows and not others, as once, few, many or a class when expanded.

size,J,D,V,CDR3,DNA
NA,TRBJ2-5,NA,TRBV4-2,CASSPTGETQYF,TGTGCCAGCAGCCCGACTGGAGAGACCCAGTACTTC
NA,TRBJ1-1,TRBD1,TRBV23-1,CASRRVDRGSMNTEAFF,TGCGCCAGCAGGCGAGTTGACAGGGGTAGCATGAACACTGAAGCTTTCTTT
NA,TRBJ1-3,TRBD1,TRBV19,CASSTLGQGGGNTIYF,TGTGCCAGTAGTACTCTGGGACAGGGGGGTGGAAACACCATATATTTT
NA,TRBJ2-2,NA,TRBV6-4,CASSDSAINTGELFF,TGTGCCAGCAGTGACTCGGCGATTAACACCGGGGAGCTGTTTTTT
NA,TRBJ2-7,NA,TRBV28,CASSLAGGNHEQYF,TGTGCCAGCAGTTTGGCAGGAGGTAACCACGAGCAGTACTTC
NA,TRBJ2-1,TRBD1,TRBV9,CASSVRTGAYNEQFF,TGTGCCAGCAGCGTCCGGACAGGGGCCTACAATGAGCAGTTCTTC
NA,TRBJ1-5,NA,TRBV19,CASSIGGGFNQPQHF,TGTGCCAGTAGTATAGGGGGGGGGTTTAATCAGCCCCAGCATTTT
NA,TRBJ1-2,TRBD1,TRBV18,CASSPDRDRGYTF,TGTGCCAGCTCACCCGACAGGGACCGGGGCTACACCTTC
once,TRBJ1-1,TRBD1,TRBV7-9,CASSFGQANTEAFF,TGTGCCAGCAGCTTTGGACAGGCCAACACTGAAGCTTTCTTT
NA,TRBJ1-1,NA,TRBV23-1,CASSQSLSAKGLMNTEAFF,TGCGCCAGCAGTCAATCTTTGTCCGCGAAAGGATTAATGAACACTGAAGCTTTCTTT